The clone carrying this T cell receptor beta chain was observed a single time. Authors' data handling: Nucleated cell counts were estimated from reference gene primer amplification. Repertoires were generated with immunoSEQ multiplex PCR, while TCRdb's copy carries only in-frame clones and drops some. V, J and clone size derive from that table, while D and trimming were established from the DNA sequence. The sample contains about 380,000 clones, approximately 87% of which appear only once. Germline loops: CDR1 SGHNT, CDR2 YYREEE (reference sequence). The CDR3 length is 15 residues. The V gene end was trimmed by 0 bases and the J gene end by 3 bases; junction bases not matched to a gene: 3. This specimen comes from a study of blood T cell repertoires in COVID-19. Turning to the study itself: Acute and convalescent COVID-19 specimens originated in the United States, Italy and Spain.

The rearrangement uses TRBV5-4 and TRBJ2-7; 10 nucleotides line up with TRBD1. This TCR came from a young man who had recovered from COVID-19. Sequencing was performed on PBMCs or T cells enriched from blood (not recorded which). The CDR3 here is CASSLGDRGLYEQYF. The CDR3 nucleotides are TGTGCCAGCAGCTTGGGGGACAGGGGACTCTACGAGCAGTACTTC. Drawing the rest from reference TRBV5-4 and TRBJ2-7, the complete variable domain is ETGVTQSPTHLIKTRGQQVTLRCSSQSGHNTVSWYQQALGQGPQFIFQYYREEENGRGNFPPRFSGLQFPNYSSELNVNALELDDSALYLCASSLGDRGLYEQYFGPGTRLTVT.